The present T cell receptor (beta chain) was sequenced within a study of Tregs in tolerant kidney transplant recipients. Background on the study: CD4+CD25+CD127- cells came from roughly 3-day belatacept mixed lymphocyte reactions, some with roughly 5-day graft donor restimulation.

In germline, CDR1 is SGHRS, CDR2 YFSETQ. Unmatched junction bases numbered 2, after V lost 0 bases and J lost 2 bases. This CDR3 spans 15 amino acids. Points from the study as a whole: Findings come from small patient numbers and require larger validation.

Repertoires were generated with immunoSEQ multiplex PCR, while TCRdb's copy carries only in-frame clones and drops some. The table lists around 21,000 clones, less than 70% of them singletons. Details on this clone: Antigen specificity is unknown.

Material for sequencing was Tregs from blood cultured with allogeneic cells. The receptor was derived from a human donor in good health. The rearrangement joins TRBV5-1 to TRBJ2-7; 10 nucleotides agree with TRBD2. CDR3 DNA: TGCGCCAGCAGCTTGGCGGGACTAGCGCCCTACGAGCAGTACTTC. Amino acids: CASSLAGLAPYEQYF.